The 28 T cell receptor beta chains below were found in one sample sequenced in a study of blood T cell repertoires in COVID-19. TCRdb's copy holds only in-frame clones and misses some; the assay was immunoSEQ multiplex PCR. The table records around 420,000 clones, 88% of them present only once. Specimen: PBMCs or T cells enriched from blood (not recorded which). The receptors were sampled from a woman aged 40 to 50 with acute COVID-19.

The J gene is TRBJ1-1, the V gene TRBV6-4; no clear D. Germline values: CDR1 MRHNA, CDR2 SNTAGT. This CDR3 has 13 residues. The ends were cut back, 3 bases at V and 0 bases at J, with 5 bases in the middle. The CDR3 sequence: CASSETLNTEAFF. The CDR3 region has the DNA TGTGCCAGCAGTGAAACATTGAACACTGAAGCTTTCTTT.

The chain couples TRBV5-4 to TRBJ2-7, with 9 bases identical to TRBD2. The V gene end was trimmed by 10 bases and the J gene end by 4 bases; junction bases not matched to a gene: 9. The germline gives CDR1 SGHNT, CDR2 YYREEE (reference sequence). The CDR3 spans 13 residues. CDR3 amino acids: CAASAGGKYEQYF. The DNA for the CDR3 is TGTGCCGCCTCGGCGGGAGGGAAATACGAGCAGTACTTC.

The chain uses TRBV10-3 and TRBJ1-2; a weak D match, TRBD1 (5 bases). The CDR3 loop spans 14 amino acids. From germline, CDR1 is ENHRY and CDR2 SYGVKD. V was clipped by 1 base and J by 3 bases, with 9 bases between them. In nucleotides, the CDR3 is TGTGCCATCAGTGAGTGGGGCAGGGACTATGGCTACACCTTC. This gives the protein CAISEWGRDYGYTF.

The chain is built from TRBV6-5 and TRBJ2-1; D possibly corresponds to TRBD2 (5 bases). The germline V gene encodes CDR1 MNHEY and CDR2 SVGAGI. The CDR3 sequence is 13 residues long. V lost 5 bases and J lost 5, with 10 bases in between. CDR3 sequence (DNA): TGTGCCAGCAGTCGAGGGTCGGACAATGAGCAGTTCTTC. It encodes CASSRGSDNEQFF.

The chain has TRBV13 and TRBJ2-7, with 9 positions matching TRBD1. Germline V CDR1 and CDR2: PRHDT, FYEKMQ (reference sequence). V shed 4 bases and J 5 bases; nucleotides not matched to a gene: 6. The CDR3 has 14 residues. CDR3 bases: TGTGCCAGCAGCTCAAGGGACAGGGATGACGAGCAGTACTTC. Translated, it gives CASSSRDRDDEQYF.

The V and J genes are TRBV19 and TRBJ1-6; D is undetermined. Germline V gene lookup returns CDR1 LNHDA and CDR2 SQIVND (reference sequence). The CDR3 sequence is 14 residues long. Trimming removed 3 bases from V and 3 bases from J, with 6 bases in between. The CDR3 DNA reads TGTGCCAGTAGTATGCAACTCTATAATTCACCCCTCCACTTT. It yields the protein CASSMQLYNSPLHF.

The J gene is TRBJ2-7, the V gene TRBV15; 7 nucleotides align to TRBD1. J lost 4 bases, V lost 3 bases, and 15 bases had no gene match. In germline, CDR1 is LNHNV, CDR2 YYDKDF (reference sequence). The CDR3 has 17 amino acids. CDR3 coding DNA: TGTGCCACCAGCAGTCGGACAGGAGGAAGCTTGCAGTACGAGCAGTACTTC. It is translated as CATSSRTGGSLQYEQYF.

V usage is TRBV9 and J usage is TRBJ2-3, with D tentatively TRBD1 (5 bases). Trimming removed 0 bases from V and 6 bases from J, with 8 bases in between. The CDR3 sequence is 13 residues long. The germline V gene has CDR1 SGDLS and CDR2 YYNGEE. The CDR3 nucleotides are TGTGCCAGCAGCGTAGGCAGGGTGGATACGCAGTATTTT. Translation: CASSVGRVDTQYF.

The CDR3 region is CASSYSFQGAYEQYF. In DNA, the CDR3 is TGTGCCAGCAGTTACTCGTTTCAGGGTGCCTACGAGCAGTACTTC. The V gene is TRBV6-5, the J gene TRBJ2-7, with a possible D match to TRBD1 (5 bases). Germline V lookup: CDR1 MNHEY, CDR2 SVGAGI. The V and J ends lost 0 bases and 2 bases respectively, with 11 bases between them. This CDR3 region has 15 residues.

This clone was recorded a few times. This chain joins TRBV7-9 and TRBJ2-3; maybe TRBD2 (7 bases). CDR1 SEHNR and CDR2 FQNEAQ come from the germline V gene (reference sequence). The V and J ends lost 2 bases and 1 base respectively, with 16 bases between them. The CDR3 spans 17 residues. This CDR3 reads CASSLLRGGAGTDTQYF. The CDR3 DNA reads as TGTGCCAGCAGCTTATTACGTGGGGGGGCAGGCACAGATACGCAGTATTTT.

This clone was counted a single time. CDR3 coding DNA: TGTGCCAGTAGTCCCTGGACAGGGGGCGGAAATCAGCCCCAGCATTTT. Protein: CASSPWTGGGNQPQHF. The V gene is TRBV19, the J gene TRBJ1-5; TRBD1 aligns across 11 bases. The J segment lost 4 bases and the V segment lost 5 bases, leaving 7 bases of the junction unmatched. Germline CDR1 is LNHDA and CDR2 is SQIVND (reference sequence). The CDR3 covers 16 residues.

Worth noting for this clone: One junction end disagrees with the germline gene, perhaps due to a read error. This chain joins TRBV20-1 and TRBJ1-1; TRBD1 matches at 7 bases. From germline, CDR1 is DFQATT and CDR2 SNEGSKA (reference sequence). This CDR3 is built from 11 residues. The CDR3 DNA reads TGCAGTGCTCGAGAGACAGGGCTGGCTTTCTTT. Its protein product is CSARETGLAFF.

The chain couples TRBV5-4 to TRBJ2-7, with D possibly matching TRBD2 (6 bases). V was trimmed by 2 bases and J by 0 bases, leaving 12 bases between them. The V gene's germline CDR1 is SGHNT and CDR2 YYREEE (reference sequence). The CDR3 spans 15 residues. The CDR3 DNA follows: TGTGCCAGCAGCTTTGGGCGGGAAAGCTCCTACGAGCAGTACTTC. Its translation: CASSFGRESSYEQYF.

The genes are TRBV27 and TRBJ1-2, with a possible D match to TRBD1 (5 bases). The CDR3 loop spans 15 amino acids. From germline, CDR1 is MNHEY and CDR2 SMNVEV (reference sequence). With 2 bases removed from V and 4 bases from J, the gap between germline ends came to 14 bases. Here the CDR3 reads CASSLAGGGSYGYTF. The CDR3 DNA is TGTGCCAGCAGTTTAGCCGGGGGGGGAAGCTATGGCTACACCTTC.

This clone appeared a single time. The J gene is TRBJ1-3, the V gene TRBV5-5; 7 bases match TRBD1. Germline CDR1 reads SGHKS; CDR2 reads YYEKEE (reference sequence). Trimming at V came to 0 bases and at J to 4 bases, leaving 4 bases not matched to a gene. The CDR3 loop spans 15 amino acids. CDR3 nucleotide sequence: TGTGCCAGCAGCTTGGAACAGGGGAGAGGAAACACCATATATTTT. Amino acids: CASSLEQGRGNTIYF.

V and J are TRBV5-4 and TRBJ1-2; unclear D gene. Trimming left V 8 bases short and J 4 bases short, with 12 bases between. Germline loops: CDR1 SGHNT, CDR2 YYREEE (reference sequence). The CDR3 length is 12 residues. CDR3: CASSEDRYGYTF. The CDR3 coding sequence is TGTGCCAGTAGCGAGGATCGCTATGGCTACACCTTC.

The chain has TRBV18 and TRBJ2-3; TRBD1 matches at 7 bases. CDR1 is KGHSH and CDR2 is LQKENI in the germline V gene. Trimming at V came to 0 bases and at J to 3 bases, leaving 0 bases not matched to a gene. CDR3 length equals 14 residues. CDR3 DNA sequence: TGTGCCAGCTCACCACCGGGACAGACAGATACGCAGTATTTT. Translated, it gives CASSPPGQTDTQYF. Full variable domain (missing parts from reference TRBV18 and TRBJ2-3): NAGVMQNPRHLVRRRGQEARLRCSPMKGHSHVYWYRQLPEEGLKFMVYLQKENIIDESGMPKERFSAEFPKEGPSILRIQQVVRGDSAAYFCASSPPGQTDTQYFGPGTRLTVL.

The chain couples TRBV7-7 to TRBJ2-5, with D possibly matching TRBD2 (5 bases). In germline, CDR1 is SSHAT, CDR2 FNYEAQ (reference sequence). This CDR3 spans 16 amino acids. Trimming took 0 bases from V and 5 from J, leaving 16 bases between them. DNA for the CDR3: TGTGCCAGCAGCTTAGCGGCGGGTGGTACAAGGGAGACCCAGTACTTC. Its translation: CASSLAAGGTRETQYF.

The rearrangement uses TRBV2 and TRBJ2-6; a weak D match, TRBD1 (6 bases). CDR3 length: 15 residues. Per germline, CDR1 SNHLY and CDR2 FYNNEI. V was pared by 6 bases and J by 3 bases, with 12 bases between. The CDR3: CASRIQGSGANVLTF. CDR3 DNA sequence: TGTGCCAGCAGGATACAGGGAAGTGGGGCCAACGTCCTGACTTTC.

This rearrangement joins TRBV7-6 to TRBJ2-1; 8 bases are a match to TRBD1. Germline V gives CDR1 SGHVS, CDR2 FNYEAQ. The CDR3 is 16 residues long. After removal of 2 bases from V and 5 bases from J, the junction contained 8 bases not matched to a gene. The CDR3, as DNA: TGTGCCAGCAGCTTAACCCAGGGGGCGAATCACAATGAGCAGTTCTTC. Translation: CASSLTQGANHNEQFF.

This clone showed up just once. The junction and the germline gene differ at one end; a read error may be behind it. The rearrangement links TRBV27 to TRBJ2-1, with 8 bases aligning to TRBD1. This CDR3 spans 14 amino acids. CDR1 and CDR2 from the germline V gene are MNHEY and SMNVEV (reference sequence). CDR3 in amino acids: CASSSQTGVGSELF. CDR3 in DNA: TGTGCCAGCAGTTCGCAGACAGGGGTAGGCTCCGAGCTCTTC.

This rearrangement joins TRBV9 to TRBJ1-5; the match to TRBD1 covers 10 bases. Per the germline V gene, CDR1 is SGDLS and CDR2 is YYNGEE. The CDR3 length is 14 residues. The junction had 4 bases not matched to a gene; V was cut back by 3 bases and J by 7 bases. The CDR3 here is CASSGTGGQQPQHF. CDR3 sequence (DNA): TGTGCCAGCAGCGGGACAGGGGGACAACAGCCCCAGCATTTT.

V is TRBV19 and J is TRBJ2-7; 9 nucleotides line up with TRBD1. Germline V gene lookup returns CDR1 LNHDA and CDR2 SQIVND (reference sequence). V shed 4 bases, J shed 4 bases, and the junction held 8 bases outside the gene matches. The CDR3 is made up of 15 amino acids. The CDR3 DNA is TGTGCCAGTAGTAACACCGGGACAGGGTTGTACGAGCAGTACTTC. It is translated as CASSNTGTGLYEQYF.

V and J are TRBV4-2 and TRBJ2-3; 8 bases align to TRBD2. CDR1 LGHNA and CDR2 YNFKEQ come from the germline V gene. The CDR3 covers 16 residues. J gave up 4 bases and V 2 bases, and 8 bases lay outside the gene matches. The CDR3 region has the DNA TGTGCCAGCAGCCAATCCGGGGGGGGTGTCCCAGATACGCAGTATTTT. Its protein product is CASSQSGGGVPDTQYF.

The chain combines TRBV30 with TRBJ1-6; 8 nucleotides match TRBD1. Germline V gene sequence: CDR1 GTSNPN, CDR2 SVGIG (reference sequence). V shed 5 bases and J 7 bases; nucleotides not matched to a gene: 4. The CDR3 runs 13 residues. CDR3 protein: CAWVTGDNSPLHF. In DNA, the CDR3 is TGTGCCTGGGTGACAGGGGACAATTCACCCCTCCACTTT.

The chain couples TRBV27 to TRBJ1-1; 12 nucleotides match TRBD1. The CDR3 runs 18 residues. Per the germline V gene, CDR1 is MNHEY and CDR2 is SMNVEV (reference sequence). V trimming: 4 bases; J trimming: 5 bases; junction bases outside the gene matches: 14. CDR3 loop: CASSSPRDRGLEGTEAFF. CDR3 DNA sequence: TGTGCCAGCAGTTCCCCTAGGGACAGGGGGCTTGAGGGTACTGAAGCTTTCTTT.

The V and J genes are TRBV3-1 (or the pseudogene TRBV3-2) and TRBJ2-7, with TRBD2 matching over 9 bases. This CDR3 has 15 residues. Germline V gives CDR1 LGHDT, CDR2 YNNKEL (reference sequence). The J segment lost 0 bases and the V segment lost 4 bases, leaving 4 bases of the junction unmatched. The CDR3 sequence is CASSPAAGGSYEQYF. CDR3 coding DNA: TGTGCCAGCAGCCCGGCAGCGGGGGGCTCCTACGAGCAGTACTTC.

This sequence joins TRBV5-4 and TRBJ2-3, with 13 bases matching TRBD2. From germline, CDR1 is SGHNT and CDR2 YYREEE (reference sequence). J was trimmed by 0 bases and V by 4 bases; bases with no gene match: 8. The CDR3 is made up of 18 amino acids. The CDR3 here is CASSKLAGGFPSTDTQYF. DNA for the CDR3: TGTGCCAGCAGCAAACTAGCGGGGGGGTTCCCTAGCACAGATACGCAGTATTTT.